A single sample is the source of the 17 T cell receptor beta chains below, sequenced in a study of identical twins. TCRdb analysed the 5' RACE reads with MiXCR anew, one entry per CDR3 protein. This sample has approximately 670,000 distinct CDR3 sequences, with approximately 6% found just once. The sample taken for sequencing was naive T cells sorted from blood. These receptors were obtained from a man aged 18 to 35 in good health.

This clonotype was counted ten times or more. The J gene is TRBJ1-4, the V gene TRBV7-2; D remains ambiguous. Germline V gene lookup returns CDR1 SGHTA and CDR2 FQGNSA. Trimming took off 3 bases at V and 0 bases at J, with 5 bases between the two ends. The CDR3 extends over 14 amino acids. This CDR3 reads CASSFRTTNEKLFF. The CDR3 bases are TGTGCCAGCAGCTTCAGAACAACTAATGAAAAACTGTTTTTT. Based on the CDR3 plus reference TRBV7-2 and TRBJ1-4, the full variable domain is GAGVSQSPSNKVTEKGKDVELRCDPISGHTALYWYRQSLGQGLEFLIYFQGNSAPDKSGLPSDRFSAERTGGSVSTLTIQRTQQEDSAVYLCASSFRTTNEKLFFGSGTQLSVL.

This clonotype was seen a few times. This sequence joins TRBV20-1 and TRBJ2-5; the match to TRBD2 covers 7 bases. Trimming at V came to 6 bases and at J to 6 bases, leaving 4 bases not matched to a gene. The CDR3 consists of 11 residues. Per the germline V gene, CDR1 is DFQATT and CDR2 is SNEGSKA (reference sequence). In nucleotides, the CDR3 is TGCAGTGCGACGACTAGCAAGACCCAGTACTTC. This codes for CSATTSKTQYF.

This clonotype came up many times. The J gene is TRBJ2-1, the V gene TRBV29-1; D is unresolved. The V end lost 8 bases, the J end lost 5 bases, and 13 bases lay between the germline ends. This CDR3 is built from 12 residues. Germline V gene data show CDR1 as SQVTM and CDR2 as ANQGSEA. The CDR3 DNA sequence: TGCAGCCTCAAGGTAATTCACAATGAGCAGTTCTTC. The encoded protein is CSLKVIHNEQFF.

The chain employs TRBV25-1 and TRBJ2-5; TRBD2 aligns across 9 bases. This CDR3 is 15 amino acids long. Unmatched junction bases numbered 9, after V lost 3 bases and J lost 7 bases. Germline values: CDR1 MGHDK, CDR2 SYGVNS. The CDR3 region is CASSDASGTGGTQYF. The CDR3 nucleotides read TGTGCCAGCAGTGACGCTAGCGGGACCGGGGGGACCCAGTACTTC. The complete variable domain, with remaining parts taken from reference TRBV25-1 and TRBJ2-5, reads EADIYQTPRYLVIGTGKKITLECSQTMGHDKMYWYQQDPGMELHLIHYSYGVNSTEKGDLSSESTVSRIRTEHFPLTLESARPSHTSQYLCASSDASGTGGTQYFGPGTRLLVL.

The chain joins TRBV6-5 to TRBJ1-2; 8 bases are shared with TRBD1. Trimming cost V 1 base and J 4 bases; bases outside gene matches: 8. The CDR3 contains 16 residues. In germline, CDR1 is MNHEY, CDR2 SVGAGI. CDR3 bases: TGTGCCAGCAGTTACTGGCGACAGGGGTTCGTCTATGGCTACACCTTC. Its translation is CASSYWRQGFVYGYTF.

This clonotype was picked up a small number of times. One junction end disagrees with the germline gene, perhaps due to a read error. The chain recombines TRBV20-1 with TRBJ2-5; 8 bases agree with TRBD1. The CDR3 extends over 14 amino acids. Germline V gene sequence: CDR1 DFQATT, CDR2 SNEGSKA (reference sequence). CDR3 nucleotide sequence: TGCAGTGCCCAGCTAGGCAGGGGGCAAGGGACCCAGTACTTC. It translates to CSAQLGRGQGTQYF.

V and J are TRBV7-9 and TRBJ2-1; no reliable D call. V lost 5 bases and J lost 10, with 15 bases in between. Per the germline V gene, CDR1 is SEHNR and CDR2 is FQNEAQ (reference sequence). CDR3 length: 13 residues. Here the CDR3 reads CASSRVGVREQFF. Written as DNA, the CDR3 is TGTGCCAGCAGCCGCGTAGGCGTACGCGAGCAGTTCTTC.

This clonotype came up many times. The V and J genes are TRBV20-1 and TRBJ1-4; D unresolved. From germline, CDR1 is DFQATT and CDR2 SNEGSKA (reference sequence). The V gene lost 0 bases and the J gene lost 7 bases, with 9 bases spanning the gap. The CDR3 runs to 13 residues. The CDR3 nucleotides read TGCAGTGCTAGAGATGAGCGGGGTGAAAAACTGTTTTTT. It specifies CSARDERGEKLFF.

This clonotype showed up many times. V usage is TRBV29-1 and J usage is TRBJ2-7; D perhaps matches TRBD2 (6 bases). Germline CDR1 is SQVTM and CDR2 is ANQGSEA. V gave up 4 bases and J gave up 4 bases, with 8 bases separating them. This CDR3 spans 11 amino acids. CDR3 nucleotide sequence: TGCAGCGTTGGGACTATGTACGAGCAGTACGTC. Amino acids: CSVGTMYEQYV.

This clonotype was counted ten times or more. CDR3: CAITKDRENSPLHF. The CDR3 DNA reads as TGTGCCATCACCAAGGACAGGGAAAATTCACCCCTCCACTTT. The chain uses TRBV10-3 and TRBJ1-6; 8 bases match TRBD1. The CDR3 consists of 14 residues. Losses at the gene ends were 7 bases for V and 7 bases for J; bases not matched to a gene: 6. Germline V gives CDR1 ENHRY, CDR2 SYGVKD.

There are many counts of this clonotype. The V gene is TRBV12-3 or TRBV12-4, the J gene TRBJ1-6; possible D gene TRBD1, 5 bases. Trimming shortened V by 5 bases and J by 6 bases, and 11 bases separated the two germline ends. This CDR3 comprises 14 residues. The CDR3 loop reads CASSRGQVNSPLHF. The CDR3, as DNA: TGTGCCAGCAGTAGGGGTCAGGTTAATTCACCCCTCCACTTT.

CDR3 amino acids: CASSIEGASNQPQHF. The CDR3 DNA reads TGTGCCAGTAGTATTGAGGGGGCTAGCAATCAGCCCCAGCATTTT. The chain uses TRBV19 and TRBJ1-5, with 7 bases identical to TRBD1. With V trimmed by 3 bases and J by 0 bases, 2 bases remained unmatched. This CDR3 has 15 residues. Germline-derived CDR1 and CDR2 are LNHDA and SQIVND (reference sequence).

This clonotype was seen at least ten times. This rearrangement joins TRBV6-5 to TRBJ2-5; TRBD2 might be the D (6 bases). The ends were cut back, 6 bases at V and 1 base at J, with 12 bases in the middle. The length of the CDR3 is 14 residues. The V gene's germline CDR1 is MNHEY and CDR2 SVGAGI. The CDR3 nucleotides read TGTGCCAGCAGCTACCGGGACTCCCAAGAGACCCAGTACTTC. Residues: CASSYRDSQETQYF.

The chain uses TRBV12-5 and TRBJ2-1; 11 positions agree with TRBD2. CDR3 size: 16 residues. CDR1 and CDR2 (germline): LGHNT, FRNRAP. The V segment lost 3 bases and the J segment 8 bases; nucleotides outside the gene matches: 9. DNA of the CDR3: TGTGCTAGTGGTTTCCTTACTAGCGGGAGTATGGATGAGCAGTTCTTC. Translating it yields CASGFLTSGSMDEQFF.

This clonotype has only a few counts. The chain joins TRBV11-2 to TRBJ2-5, with D possibly matching TRBD1 (5 bases). The CDR3 extends over 12 amino acids. V lost 7 bases and J lost 5, with 11 bases in between. Germline-derived CDR1 and CDR2 are SGHAT and FQNNGV. The CDR3 reads CASTQGSETQYF. The CDR3 DNA follows: TGTGCCAGCACCCAGGGTTCCGAGACCCAGTACTTC.

This clonotype was seen ten or more times. This rearrangement joins TRBV9 to TRBJ1-1; D call uncertain. Trimming took 2 bases from V and 1 from J, leaving 6 bases between them. The CDR3 is 13 residues long. Germline assignment: CDR1 SGDLS and CDR2 YYNGEE. This CDR3 is CASSVQENTEAFF. In DNA form, the CDR3 reads TGTGCCAGCAGCGTTCAAGAGAACACTGAAGCTTTCTTT.

This clonotype came up a few times. The genes are TRBV7-9 and TRBJ1-2; possible D gene TRBD1, 5 bases. Germline V gene sequence: CDR1 SEHNR, CDR2 FQNEAQ (reference sequence). Trimming shortened V by 7 bases and J by 0 bases, and 15 bases separated the two germline ends. This CDR3 is built from 15 residues. The CDR3 sequence: CASTPSAGANYGYTF. The CDR3 DNA reads as TGTGCCAGCACCCCTTCGGCGGGGGCTAACTATGGCTACACCTTC.